Below are 30 T cell receptor beta chains sequenced from a single sample in a study of shared clonotypes between healthy human individuals. This table comes from immunoSEQ multiplex PCR, and its TCRdb copy is limited to in-frame clones, with some not included. The sample has some 2.1 million clones, roughly 94% seen once. The specimen was naive CD4+ T cells sorted from blood. Indicated subset: CD45RA+ positively selected. These TCRs come from a man younger than 35 in good health.

CDR3 amino acids: CASSPWTDKYF. The CDR3 nucleotides read TGTGCCAGCAGCCCATGGACTGATAAGTACTTC. The V call is TRBV9, the J call TRBJ2-7; tentative D call: TRBD2 (5 bases). The germline V and J ends were trimmed by 4 bases and 11 bases, with 13 bases remaining between them. CDR3 length equals 11 residues. CDR1 is SGDLS, CDR2 YYNGEE, per germline.

This chain links TRBV5-6 with TRBJ1-6; D gene uncertain. Deletions cut 8 bases from V and 0 bases from J, with 15 bases between. This CDR3 has 16 residues. In germline, CDR1 is SGHDT, CDR2 YYEEEE. CDR3 amino acids: CASQLRGYSYNSPLHF. CDR3 DNA sequence: TGTGCCAGTCAATTGCGGGGTTACTCCTATAATTCACCCCTCCACTTT.

Here the CDR3 reads CASSPSTEETQYF. For the CDR3, the DNA is TGTGCCAGCTCACCAAGTACGGAAGAGACCCAGTACTTC. The genes are TRBV18 and TRBJ2-5; no firm D call. CDR1 and CDR2 from the germline V gene are KGHSH and LQKENI. The CDR3 runs to 13 residues. V shed 2 bases and J shed 3 bases, with 7 bases lying between them.

The CDR3 protein is CASSLVGSGLYEQYF. Written as DNA, the CDR3 is TGTGCCAGCAGTTTAGTTGGTAGCGGTTTATACGAGCAGTACTTC. The chain has TRBV27 and TRBJ2-7, with a weak D call TRBD2 (6 bases). V was shortened by 2 bases and J by 4 bases, with 15 bases between the two germline ends. The CDR3 loop spans 15 amino acids. Germline assignment: CDR1 MNHEY and CDR2 SMNVEV (reference sequence).

The rearrangement links TRBV2 to TRBJ2-2; D is perhaps TRBD2 (5 bases). The germline V gene encodes CDR1 SNHLY and CDR2 FYNNEI. V lost 6 bases, J lost 4 bases, and 12 bases lay in between. CDR3 length: 14 amino acids. CDR3 in DNA: TGTGCCAGCAGCACCCCCCGGGGCACCGGGGAGCTGTTTTTT. Translated, it gives CASSTPRGTGELFF.

This chain joins TRBV5-1 and TRBJ2-5; the D is unclear. The V and J ends lost 4 bases and 4 bases respectively, with 11 bases between them. Germline lookup yields CDR1 SGHRS and CDR2 YFSETQ. This CDR3 spans 13 amino acids. CDR3 nucleotides: TGCGCCAGCAGCCCGTCGGGTCCAGAGACCCAGTACTTC. Translated, it gives CASSPSGPETQYF.

Of note for this clone: The identical CDR3 is also encoded by other nucleotide sequences in the sample. The chain combines TRBV5-4 with TRBJ2-7; 10 bases match TRBD2. The CDR3 runs 15 residues. Trimming removed 0 bases from V and 3 bases from J; junction bases left unmatched: 3. The germline V gene encodes CDR1 SGHNT and CDR2 YYREEE (reference sequence). In DNA, the CDR3 is TGTGCCAGCAGCTTGGCTAGCGGGAGTTTCTACGAGCAGTACTTC. Translated: CASSLASGSFYEQYF. The full variable domain, completed using reference TRBV5-4 and TRBJ2-7, is ETGVTQSPTHLIKTRGQQVTLRCSSQSGHNTVSWYQQALGQGPQFIFQYYREEENGRGNFPPRFSGLQFPNYSSELNVNALELDDSALYLCASSLASGSFYEQYFGPGTRLTVT.

V gene TRBV19 combines with J gene TRBJ1-3, with no clear D. CDR1 is LNHDA and CDR2 is SQIVND in the germline V gene (reference sequence). V was trimmed by 6 bases and J by 4 bases, leaving 13 bases between them. This CDR3 comprises 14 residues. In nucleotides, the CDR3 is TGTGCCAGTAGCGTAAACTCGGGAGGAAACACCATATATTTT. It translates to CASSVNSGGNTIYF.

This clone has only one observation. The gene calls are TRBV10-2 and TRBJ1-2; D is ambiguous. The CDR3 contains 13 residues. Trimming stripped 3 bases from V and 2 bases from J, with 7 bases between. Germline loops: CDR1 WSHSY, CDR2 SAAADI. CDR3: CASSDSQNYGYTF. The DNA for the CDR3 is TGCGCCAGCAGTGATTCCCAGAACTATGGCTACACCTTC.

The V and J genes are TRBV21-1 and TRBJ1-2. TRBV21-1 is assigned pseudogene status. This CDR3 comprises 14 residues. CDR3: CASSFHRGPSGYTF. The CDR3 region has the DNA TGTGCCAGCAGCTTCCACCGGGGTCCCAGTGGCTACACCTTC.

This clone has a single count. This chain joins TRBV27 and TRBJ2-6, with 10 nucleotides matching TRBD2. This CDR3 spans 16 amino acids. Germline-derived CDR1 and CDR2 are MNHEY and SMNVEV (reference sequence). J gave up 0 bases and V 8 bases, and 4 bases lay outside the gene matches. In DNA form, the CDR3 reads TGTGCCAGCCCCACTAGCGGGGTCTCTGGGGCCAACGTCCTGACTTTC. This gives the protein CASPTSGVSGANVLTF.

Notes on this clone: One end of the junction varies from germline; a read error may be responsible. This sequence joins TRBV7-7 and TRBJ2-5; a possible D gene is TRBD2 (6 bases). The CDR3 contains 16 residues. The germline V gene encodes CDR1 SSHAT and CDR2 FNYEAQ (reference sequence). Written as DNA, the CDR3 is TGTGCTAGCAGCTTAGTTGGAGGGGCCTCCCAAGAGACCCAGTACTTC. Amino acid sequence: CASSLVGGASQETQYF. Full variable domain (remainder filled in from reference TRBV7-7 and TRBJ2-5): GAGVSQSPRYKVTKRGQDVTLRCDPISSHATLYWYQQALGQGPEFLTYFNYEAQPDKSGLPSDRFSAERPEGSISTLTIQRTEQRDSAMYRCASSLVGGASQETQYFGPGTRLLVL.

The genes are TRBV10-2 and TRBJ1-5; D perhaps matches TRBD1 (5 bases). The germline V and J ends were trimmed by 6 bases and 5 bases, with 8 bases remaining between them. The CDR3 extends over 12 amino acids. Germline CDR1 and CDR2: WSHSY and SAAADI. Here the CDR3 reads CASRGGDQPQHF. The CDR3 bases are TGCGCCAGCAGGGGGGGGGATCAGCCCCAGCATTTT.

This clone was recorded only once. This rearrangement joins TRBV18 to TRBJ1-2; maybe TRBD1 (5 bases). CDR1 is KGHSH, CDR2 LQKENI, per germline. The length of the CDR3 is 16 residues. V was cut by 0 bases and J by 3 bases, with 14 bases left in between. The DNA of the CDR3 is TGTGCCAGCTCACCACCCAGCCGAGGGGTCGACTATGGCTACACCTTC. Translation gives CASSPPSRGVDYGYTF. The full variable domain, in which reference TRBV18 and TRBJ1-2 provide the parts outside the CDR3, is NAGVMQNPRHLVRRRGQEARLRCSPMKGHSHVYWYRQLPEEGLKFMVYLQKENIIDESGMPKERFSAEFPKEGPSILRIQQVVRGDSAAYFCASSPPSRGVDYGYTFGSGTRLTVV.

V and J are TRBV6-1 and TRBJ2-3; perhaps TRBD1 as D (5 bases). The CDR3 extends over 15 amino acids. The V and J ends lost 11 bases and 1 base respectively, with 19 bases between them. Germline V gives CDR1 MNHNS, CDR2 SASEGT. The CDR3: CAARFTGGGTDTQYF. The CDR3 DNA is TGTGCCGCTAGATTTACAGGTGGAGGCACAGATACGCAGTATTTT.

The CDR3 nucleotides read TGTGCTAGTGGCCCAACCGGGCGAGACTATGGCTACACCTTC. It yields the protein CASGPTGRDYGYTF. The chain combines TRBV12-5 with TRBJ1-2, with D unclear. V was clipped by 6 bases and J by 3 bases, with 14 bases between them. From germline, CDR1 is LGHNT and CDR2 FRNRAP. The CDR3 consists of 14 residues.

The chain joins TRBV2 to TRBJ1-2; TRBD1 agrees at 7 bases. CDR1 and CDR2 from the germline V gene are SNHLY and FYNNEI. After removal of 6 bases from V and 8 bases from J, the junction contained 9 bases not matched to a gene. The CDR3 spans 13 residues. The CDR3 here is CASSIEQGYGYTF. For the CDR3, the DNA is TGTGCCAGCAGCATCGAACAGGGGTACGGCTACACCTTC.

The rearrangement uses TRBV30 and TRBJ1-4; tentative D call: TRBD1 (5 bases). This CDR3 comprises 14 residues. The ends were cut back, 0 bases at V and 7 bases at J, with 12 bases in the middle. Germline CDR1 reads GTSNPN; CDR2 reads SVGIG (reference sequence). CDR3 residues: CAWSVLGAGEKLFF. CDR3 sequence (DNA): TGTGCCTGGAGTGTACTTGGGGCGGGTGAAAAACTGTTTTTT.

V usage is TRBV2 and J usage is TRBJ2-5, with D uncertain. Germline CDR1 reads SNHLY; CDR2 reads FYNNEI. The V end lost 4 bases, the J end lost 2 bases, and 5 bases lay between the germline ends. The CDR3 contains 12 residues. The CDR3: CASSVIQETQYF. The CDR3, as DNA: TGTGCCAGCAGTGTGATACAAGAGACCCAGTACTTC.

This clone was picked up a small number of times. The chain is built from TRBV19 and TRBJ2-7, with 9 bases aligning to TRBD1. In germline, CDR1 is LNHDA, CDR2 SQIVND (reference sequence). V shed 3 bases and J 2 bases; nucleotides not matched to a gene: 8. This CDR3 has 16 amino acids. CDR3 in amino acids: CASSMGLGQGTYEQYF. CDR3 DNA sequence: TGTGCCAGTAGTATGGGGCTCGGACAGGGGACCTACGAGCAGTACTTC.

The chain uses TRBV11-2 and TRBJ1-2, with 7 bases matching TRBD1. From germline, CDR1 is SGHAT and CDR2 FQNNGV. This CDR3 has 16 amino acids. The V and J ends lost 4 bases and 7 bases, in that order; junction bases with no gene match: 15. Here the CDR3 DNA reads TGTGCCAGCAGCTCTCGGACAGGTTCGGGCGTCTTTGGCTACACCTTC. It codes for CASSSRTGSGVFGYTF.

The chain recombines TRBV27 with TRBJ2-7; D is unresolved. Germline V gene sequence: CDR1 MNHEY, CDR2 SMNVEV (reference sequence). The V end was cut by 6 bases, the J end by 7 bases, with 10 bases between. The CDR3 is 11 residues long. CDR3 loop: CASSYLQEQYF. CDR3 coding DNA: TGTGCCAGCAGCTACTTACAGGAGCAGTACTTC.

The genes are TRBV29-1 and TRBJ2-2; D gene ambiguous. Trimming left V 7 bases short and J 3 bases short, with 12 bases between. CDR1 is SQVTM, CDR2 ANQGSEA, per germline. The CDR3 runs to 13 residues. CDR3 DNA: TGCAGCGGGAGCGTCTTCGACACCGGGGAGCTGTTTTTT. The encoded protein is CSGSVFDTGELFF.

Worth noting for this clone: Other nucleotide sequences in the sample specify the same CDR3. The rearrangement links TRBV18 to TRBJ2-1, with D possibly TRBD1 on 6 matching bases. V was trimmed by 3 bases and J by 0 bases, leaving 9 bases between them. Germline V gene lookup returns CDR1 KGHSH and CDR2 LQKENI. This CDR3 is built from 15 residues. CDR3 sequence: CASSPGQSSYNEQFF. The CDR3 DNA follows: TGTGCCAGCTCACCCGGACAGAGCTCCTACAATGAGCAGTTCTTC. Supplemented by reference TRBV18 and TRBJ2-1, the full variable domain reads NAGVMQNPRHLVRRRGQEARLRCSPMKGHSHVYWYRQLPEEGLKFMVYLQKENIIDESGMPKERFSAEFPKEGPSILRIQQVVRGDSAAYFCASSPGQSSYNEQFFGPGTRLTVL.

V gene TRBV28 combines with J gene TRBJ1-2; D is possibly TRBD1 (6 bases). Trimming stripped 5 bases from V and 4 bases from J, with 20 bases between. The germline gives CDR1 MDHEN, CDR2 SYDVKM. The CDR3 contains 16 residues. The CDR3 coding sequence is TGTGCCAGCAGTCTGACGGACAGCTTAGGAAGCTATGGCTACACCTTC. Amino acid sequence: CASSLTDSLGSYGYTF.

The chain links TRBV11-3 to TRBJ2-7; possibly TRBD1 or TRBD2 for D (6 bases each). CDR1 is SGHNT and CDR2 is YENEEA in the germline V gene. V gave up 5 bases and J gave up 1 base, with 12 bases separating them. CDR3 length: 14 residues. The CDR3 here is CASSARDKSYEQYF. CDR3 coding DNA: TGTGCCAGCAGCGCGCGGGACAAGTCCTACGAGCAGTACTTC.

This sequence joins TRBV19 and TRBJ2-4; 7 bases are shared with TRBD1. Per the germline V gene, CDR1 is LNHDA and CDR2 is SQIVND (reference sequence). V lost 5 bases, J lost 1 base, and 5 bases stayed unmatched. The CDR3 is made up of 15 amino acids. CDR3 region: CASSWQGDAKNIQYF. CDR3 in DNA: TGTGCCAGTAGTTGGCAGGGGGACGCCAAAAACATTCAGTACTTC.

Comments on this clone: The sample carries other DNA sequences with the same CDR3. V is TRBV10-3 and J is TRBJ2-7; 7 bases are shared with TRBD1. The CDR3 has 12 residues. J gave up 2 bases and V 6 bases, and 1 base lay outside the gene matches. CDR1 is ENHRY, CDR2 SYGVKD, per germline. The chain's CDR3 is CAISGTAYEQYF. The CDR3 DNA reads TGTGCCATCAGCGGGACAGCCTACGAGCAGTACTTC.

The chain uses TRBV7-2 and TRBJ2-7; 11 nucleotides line up with TRBD2. The germline V gene encodes CDR1 SGHTA and CDR2 FQGNSA. CDR3 length equals 15 residues. The J segment lost 3 bases and the V segment lost 5 bases, leaving 6 bases of the junction unmatched. The CDR3 loop reads CASSLTSGSYYEQYF. DNA of the CDR3: TGTGCCAGCAGCCTCACTAGCGGGAGTTACTACGAGCAGTACTTC.

Here the CDR3 reads CASSRQTGGEQYF. CDR3 sequence (DNA): TGCGCCAGCAGCAGGCAGACAGGGGGCGAGCAGTACTTC. V and J are TRBV5-1 and TRBJ2-7; the match to TRBD1 covers 9 bases. This CDR3 is 13 amino acids long. The ends lost 4 bases at V and 6 bases at J; junction bases unmatched: 5. CDR1 and CDR2 from the germline V gene are SGHRS and YFSETQ.